This T cell receptor beta chain was captured by sequencing in a study of shared clonotypes between healthy human individuals. Those who donated were healthy HIV-negative adults, with no recent acute infections or vaccinations reported. CD4+ cells were split into CD45RA+ naive and CD45RA-negative memory subsets. Using immunoSEQ multiplex PCR, the repertoire was profiled, and TCRdb retains in-frame clones only, with some absent. The sample yields about 2.3 million clones, approximately 95% seen once. Germline V gene data show CDR1 as MNHEY and CDR2 as SVGAGI. The CDR3 is 14 residues long. V dropped 5 bases and J dropped 4; count of bases not matched to a gene: 5.

The sequence was obtained from a young man in good health. Some clones in this sample may be carry-over from other donors' samples. The chain recombines TRBV6-5 with TRBJ1-2; 9 positions match TRBD1. Input material: naive CD4+ T cells from PBMCs. The subset here: CD45RA+ positively selected. The CDR3 region has the DNA TGTGCCAGCAGTGCTGGGACAGGGATCTATGGCTACACCTTC. Translation gives CASSAGTGIYGYTF.